This T cell receptor (beta chain) is from a study of Ad26.COV2.S vaccination and SARS-CoV-2 variants. Trimming shortened V by 4 bases and J by 1 base, and 8 bases separated the two germline ends. This CDR3 contains 13 residues. The V gene's germline CDR1 is MDHEN and CDR2 SYDVKM. The assay was immunoSEQ multiplex PCR, and TCRdb's table has in-frame clones only and misses some. This sample has about 350,000 clones, with approximately 85% found just once. Treatment of the sample: 15 to 20 received Ad26.COV2.S at low or high dose, single or two shots; 5 received placebo; per-sample allocation not given. Samples analyzed were those drawn on day 63 after the first vaccine or placebo injection.

The chain employs TRBV28 and TRBJ2-7; possible D gene TRBD1, 7 bases. The material was peripheral blood, obtained in a trial of Ad26.COV2.S vaccine versus placebo. The source is a person between 18 and 65 years old who received the Ad26.COV2.S COVID-19 vaccine or a placebo. The DNA of the CDR3 is TGTGCCAGCAGTTCAGGGGGGTCCTACGAGCAGTACTTC. It codes for CASSSGGSYEQYF.